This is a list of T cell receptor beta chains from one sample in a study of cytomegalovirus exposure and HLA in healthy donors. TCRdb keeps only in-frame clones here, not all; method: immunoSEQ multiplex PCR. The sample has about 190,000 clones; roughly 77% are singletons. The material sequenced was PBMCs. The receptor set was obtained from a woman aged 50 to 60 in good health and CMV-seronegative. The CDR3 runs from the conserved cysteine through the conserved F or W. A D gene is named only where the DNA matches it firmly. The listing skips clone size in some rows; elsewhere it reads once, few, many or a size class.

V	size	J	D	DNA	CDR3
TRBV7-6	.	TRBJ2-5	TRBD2	TGTGCCAGCAGCTCCCGGGGGGGCGGACAAGAGACCCAGTACTTC	CASSSRGGGQETQYF
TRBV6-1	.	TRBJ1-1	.	TGTGCCAGCAGAAACAGGTCCCCTGGCACTGAAGCTTTCTTT	CASRNRSPGTEAFF
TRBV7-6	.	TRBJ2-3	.	TGTGCCAGCAGCCCAAGCTCTAGCACAGATACGCAGTATTTT	CASSPSSSTDTQYF
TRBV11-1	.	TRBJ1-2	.	TGTGCCAGCAGCCTGGCGGGAGTCGGCTATGGCTACACCTTC	CASSLAGVGYGYTF
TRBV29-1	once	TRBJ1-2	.	TGCAGCGCGTTACAGGGAAACTATGGCTACACCTTC	CSALQGNYGYTF
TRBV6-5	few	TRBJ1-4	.	TGTGCCAGCAGCGGAGGCGAAAAACTGTTTTTT	CASSGGEKLFF
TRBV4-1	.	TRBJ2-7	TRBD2	TGCGCCAGCAGCCAAGTCGGCCAGCGGGAGGGCTACGAGCAGTACTTC	CASSQVGQREGYEQYF
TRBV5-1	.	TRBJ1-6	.	TGCGCCAGCAGCTCCCGGGACAAGTCCTATAATTCACCCCTCCACTTT	CASSSRDKSYNSPLHF
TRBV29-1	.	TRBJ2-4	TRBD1	TGCAGCGTTGAATCAACCGGGACAGGGAAAAACATTCAGTACTTC	CSVESTGTGKNIQYF
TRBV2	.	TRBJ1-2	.	TGTGCCAGCATGGCGGGGCCGGGGGGCTACACCTTC	CASMAGPGGYTF
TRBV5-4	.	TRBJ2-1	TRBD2	TGTGCCAGCAGCTTGGCGGTGGGGACTAGCGGGGGTGAGCAGTTCTTC	CASSLAVGTSGGEQFF
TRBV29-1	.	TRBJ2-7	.	TGCAGCGCTCGGACAGACTACTACGAGCAGTACTTC	CSARTDYYEQYF
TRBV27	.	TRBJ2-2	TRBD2	TGTGCCAGCACCTCTAGCGGGAGTTTCGCCGGGGAGCTGTTTTTT	CASTSSGSFAGELFF
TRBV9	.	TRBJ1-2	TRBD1	TGTACCAGCAGCGTTGACAGGGACTACACCTTC	CTSSVDRDYTF
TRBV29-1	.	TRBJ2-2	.	TGCAGCGTTGGAGGGAACCCGAACACCGGGGAGCTGTTTTTT	CSVGGNPNTGELFF